A single TCR beta chain is shown here with its context. Its cognate antigen is unknown. This record belongs to a study of cytomegalovirus exposure and HLA in healthy donors. Whole-study findings and limits: In vitro data verified a few CMV-associated chains as specific for CMV antigens. While the bulk of TCR sequences proved rare, some public TCRs turned up in many donors.

The repertoire was sequenced with immunoSEQ multiplex PCR; TCRdb's copy has only in-frame clones and lacks some. The sample has 120,000 to 150,000 clones, roughly nine tenths seen once. With 5 bases clipped from V and 5 bases from J, the junction kept 10 bases outside the gene matches. Germline loops: CDR1 MNHEY, CDR2 SMNVEV (reference sequence). The CDR3 is 15 residues long. Sequenced sample: PBMCs. J is TRBJ2-7 and V is TRBV27; 9 bases match TRBD1. The sequence was collected from a man younger than 30 in good health and CMV-seronegative. CDR3 DNA sequence: TGTGCCAGCAGTCCCCCGGGACAGGGAGGTAACGAGCAGTACTTC. Amino acids: CASSPPGQGGNEQYF.